This T cell receptor beta chain derives from a study of cytomegalovirus exposure and HLA in healthy donors. The wider study: Under 90% of around 390 genotyped donors fell in the Caucasian-associated ancestry cluster.

Germline V gene sequence: CDR1 MNHNS, CDR2 SASEGT. The CDR3 is made up of 17 amino acids. V dropped 2 bases and J dropped 3 bases, with 17 bases sitting between them. The PCR employed 60 Vbeta primers together with 13 Jbeta primers. The table came from immunoSEQ multiplex PCR; TCRdb's copy has only in-frame clones and leaves some out. The sample includes approximately 110,000 clones, 55% to 80% of them seen just once. The TCR comes from a woman in her 30s in good health and CMV-seronegative. The chain carries TRBV6-1 and TRBJ2-1, with a tentative D call TRBD2 (6 bases). Sequenced material: PBMCs. This CDR3 reads CASSENPWRDNYNEQFF. Here the CDR3 DNA reads TGTGCCAGCAGTGAAAACCCGTGGCGGGATAACTACAATGAGCAGTTCTTC.